This passage covers 31 T cell receptor beta chains from one sample sequenced in a study of T cell responses to AZD1222 COVID-19 vaccine. Assay used: immunoSEQ multiplex PCR; TCRdb lists only in-frame clones, some missing. The repertoire consists of approximately 120,000 clones, with about 94% occurring once and the leading ten covering 0.75% to 0.95%. The sequenced sample was peripheral blood, obtained on day 0 of AZD1222 vaccination. These receptors came from an adult in good health.

This clone was detected once. The CDR3 bases are TGTGCCAGCAGCTTTTCGGAAATATCGGGAGCTTTCTTT. Translating it yields CASSFSEISGAFF. This rearrangement joins TRBV5-6 to TRBJ1-1; D is ambiguous. Trimming removed 2 bases at V and 10 bases at J, with 15 bases between. Germline CDR1 reads SGHDT; CDR2 reads YYEEEE. The CDR3 has 13 residues.

The chain uses TRBV5-1 and TRBJ2-1, with D tentatively TRBD1 (6 bases). V was shortened by 2 bases and J by 1 base, with 7 bases between the two germline ends. CDR1 SGHRS and CDR2 YFSETQ come from the germline V gene. This CDR3 has 14 residues. The CDR3 DNA follows: TGCGCCAGCAGCTTCAGGGGTTCCTACAATGAGCAGTTCTTC. The encoded protein is CASSFRGSYNEQFF. Drawing the rest from reference TRBV5-1 and TRBJ2-1, the complete variable domain is KAGVTQTPRYLIKTRGQQVTLSCSPISGHRSVSWYQQTPGQGLQFLFEYFSETQRNKGNFPGRFSGRQFSNSRSEMNVSTLELGDSALYLCASSFRGSYNEQFFGPGTRLTVL.

The rearrangement joins TRBV19 to TRBJ1-5; the D gene is possibly TRBD1 (5 bases). The germline V gene has CDR1 LNHDA and CDR2 SQIVND (reference sequence). CDR3 length: 11 amino acids. The V and J ends lost 5 bases and 12 bases respectively, with 11 bases between them. The CDR3 region has the DNA TGTGCCAGTAGTGGTGGGGCGGTCCAGCATTTT. It translates to CASSGGAVQHF.

This chain's CDR3 is CASSLGQGFTGELFF. CDR3 bases: TGTGCCAGCAGCTTAGGACAGGGATTCACCGGGGAGCTGTTTTTT. The rearrangement joins TRBV5-8 to TRBJ2-2; 8 bases agree with TRBD1. Looked up from germline, CDR1 is SGHTS and CDR2 is YDEGEE. V trimming: 2 bases; J trimming: 4 bases; junction bases outside the gene matches: 4. This CDR3 has 15 residues.

A few counts support this clone. The rearrangement links TRBV9 to TRBJ1-1; tentative D call: TRBD1 (5 bases). This CDR3 has 15 residues. V was shortened by 0 bases and J by 0 bases, with 9 bases between the two germline ends. CDR1 is SGDLS and CDR2 is YYNGEE in the germline V gene. The CDR3 protein is CASSVVGGMNTEAFF. CDR3 in DNA: TGTGCCAGCAGCGTAGTTGGGGGGATGAACACTGAAGCTTTCTTT.

This rearrangement joins TRBV3-1 (or the pseudogene TRBV3-2) to TRBJ1-5; D uncertain. The CDR3 is 13 residues long. V lost 3 bases and J lost 3, with 6 bases in between. Germline CDR1 reads LGHDT; CDR2 reads YNNKEL (reference sequence). This CDR3 reads CASSQRANQPQHF. The CDR3 bases are TGTGCCAGCAGCCAGAGGGCCAATCAGCCCCAGCATTTT.

The chain employs TRBV6-5 and TRBJ1-3; 8 bases agree with TRBD1. This CDR3 has 15 amino acids. From germline, CDR1 is MNHEY and CDR2 SVGAGI. The junction had 6 bases not matched to a gene; V was cut back by 4 bases and J by 4 bases. The DNA for the CDR3 is TGTGCCAGCAGTTTGACAGGGGAAGGGGGAAACACCATATATTTT. This gives the protein CASSLTGEGGNTIYF.

V usage is TRBV5-4 and J usage is TRBJ1-1; D may be TRBD1 (6 bases). Germline V gene sequence: CDR1 SGHNT, CDR2 YYREEE (reference sequence). There are 16 residues in the CDR3. V was cut by 4 bases and J by 1 base, with 17 bases left in between. CDR3 sequence reads: CASSPPGGGRNTEAFF. Here the CDR3 DNA reads TGTGCCAGCAGCCCCCCCGGTGGGGGCAGGAACACTGAAGCTTTCTTT.

The chain has TRBV5-1 and TRBJ2-1; 9 bases align to TRBD2. The CDR3 extends over 17 amino acids. V gave up 1 base and J gave up 8 bases; unmatched junction bases: 13. The germline gives CDR1 SGHRS, CDR2 YFSETQ. This CDR3 is CASSLRPSGEGEDEQFF. CDR3 bases: TGCGCCAGCAGCTTGAGGCCTAGCGGGGAAGGGGAGGATGAGCAGTTCTTC.

The chain carries TRBV7-2 and TRBJ2-3; D ambiguous. V lost 5 bases and J lost 2, with 17 bases in between. Per the germline V gene, CDR1 is SGHTA and CDR2 is FQGNSA. CDR3 length equals 16 residues. The CDR3 loop reads CASSHQYHIATDTQYF. The CDR3 DNA is TGTGCCAGCAGCCACCAATACCACATCGCCACAGATACGCAGTATTTT.

The chain has TRBV6-5 and TRBJ2-1; 7 nucleotides agree with TRBD2. V lost 0 bases and J lost 5; bases outside the gene matches: 7. The CDR3 sequence is 16 residues long. CDR1 and CDR2 from the germline V gene are MNHEY and SVGAGI. CDR3 amino acids: CASSYSKRGTNNEQFF. CDR3 coding DNA: TGTGCCAGCAGTTACTCGAAGCGGGGAACCAACAATGAGCAGTTCTTC.

The chain joins TRBV9 to TRBJ2-3; D is uncertain. Germline values: CDR1 SGDLS, CDR2 YYNGEE. V lost 0 bases, J lost 4 bases, and 9 bases lay in between. The length of the CDR3 is 14 residues. CDR3: CASSVGASPDTQYF. CDR3 in DNA: TGTGCCAGCAGCGTAGGAGCCTCCCCAGATACGCAGTATTTT.

This clone was seen just once. The chain carries TRBV19 and TRBJ1-1; D might be TRBD1 (5 bases). CDR1 is LNHDA and CDR2 is SQIVND in the germline V gene (reference sequence). V was clipped by 3 bases and J by 5 bases, with 13 bases between them. The CDR3 is made up of 14 amino acids. The CDR3 is CASSMGDGGTEAFF. The CDR3 region has the DNA TGTGCCAGTAGTATGGGCGACGGGGGGACTGAAGCTTTCTTT.

This rearrangement joins TRBV6-1 to TRBJ2-2, with D hard to call. V dropped 2 bases and J dropped 7 bases, with 11 bases sitting between them. There are 14 residues in the CDR3. Germline V lookup: CDR1 MNHNS, CDR2 SASEGT. DNA of the CDR3: TGTGCCAGCAGTGAACGCCAGGAGATCGGGGAGCTGTTTTTT. It encodes CASSERQEIGELFF.

This clone appeared once. This chain joins TRBV6-6 and TRBJ2-5; perhaps TRBD2 as D (6 bases). Germline V gene sequence: CDR1 MNHNY, CDR2 SVGAGI (reference sequence). CDR3 length: 16 amino acids. Trimming cost V 6 bases and J 5 bases, with 22 bases left between them. CDR3 in amino acids: CASSLGGETFRETQYF. CDR3 nucleotides: TGTGCCAGCAGCTTAGGAGGGGAAACTTTCAGGGAGACCCAGTACTTC.

The genes are TRBV29-1 and TRBJ1-2; D call uncertain. Germline V CDR1 and CDR2: SQVTM, ANQGSEA. V lost 0 bases, J lost 4 bases, and 12 bases lay in between. The CDR3 covers 14 residues. The CDR3 region has the DNA TGCAGCGTTGAAGATCAGCGACAACCCTATGGCTACACCTTC. This encodes CSVEDQRQPYGYTF.

The rearrangement links TRBV6-5 to TRBJ1-1; 8 bases agree with TRBD1. Per germline, CDR1 MNHEY and CDR2 SVGAGI. The CDR3 extends over 15 amino acids. Trimming removed 6 bases from V and 1 base from J; junction bases left unmatched: 7. CDR3 nucleotide sequence: TGTGCCAGCAGACAGGGGGGTGTCGAGAACACTGAAGCTTTCTTT. This translates into CASRQGGVENTEAFF.

This sequence joins TRBV19 and TRBJ1-5; a weak D match, TRBD1 (6 bases). CDR1 is LNHDA, CDR2 SQIVND, per germline (reference sequence). The CDR3 is made up of 14 amino acids. Trimming took off 5 bases at V and 5 bases at J, with 13 bases between the two ends. This CDR3 reads CASSSRGEDQPQHF. CDR3 DNA: TGTGCCAGTAGTTCCAGGGGAGAGGATCAGCCCCAGCATTTT.

CDR3 in amino acids: CASSLTVDYGYTF. The CDR3, as DNA: TGTGCCAGCAGTTTAACTGTGGACTATGGCTACACCTTC. V and J are TRBV27 and TRBJ1-2; no clear D. V shed 2 bases and J shed 3 bases, with 7 bases lying between them. Per germline, CDR1 MNHEY and CDR2 SMNVEV (reference sequence). CDR3 size: 13 residues.

The chain has TRBV27 and TRBJ1-2; a possible D gene is TRBD1 (6 bases). V was cut by 2 bases and J by 3 bases, with 7 bases left in between. The CDR3 has 13 amino acids. CDR1 is MNHEY, CDR2 SMNVEV, per germline (reference sequence). DNA of the CDR3: TGTGCCAGCAGTTTAGCAGGGGACTATGGCTACACCTTC. It translates to CASSLAGDYGYTF.

This clone was picked up one time. The chain joins TRBV4-2 to TRBJ1-5; D not certain. The germline V gene has CDR1 LGHNA and CDR2 YNFKEQ. V shed 0 bases and J shed 5 bases, with 14 bases lying between them. The CDR3 consists of 16 residues. CDR3 region: CASSQEGLSGDQPQHF. The DNA of the CDR3 is TGTGCCAGCAGCCAAGAAGGTTTGTCCGGGGATCAGCCCCAGCATTTT.

The chain employs TRBV4-1 and TRBJ2-3; 7 nucleotides line up with TRBD2. Losses at the gene ends were 4 bases for V and 6 bases for J; bases not matched to a gene: 13. Looked up from germline, CDR1 is MGHRA and CDR2 is YSYEKL. This CDR3 is built from 16 residues. The CDR3: CASSPKPDLGRDTQYF. The CDR3 DNA sequence: TGCGCCAGCAGCCCTAAACCTGATCTCGGGAGGGATACGCAGTATTTT.

This chain connects TRBV18 to TRBJ2-5; D unclear. CDR3 size: 13 residues. The V gene's germline CDR1 is KGHSH and CDR2 LQKENI. V was clipped by 2 bases and J by 10 bases, with 14 bases between them. The CDR3 coding sequence is TGTGCCAGCTCACCAATCGAGGTCTCAGGCCAGTACTTC. It yields the protein CASSPIEVSGQYF. Full variable domain (outside the CDR3, taken from reference TRBV18 and TRBJ2-5): NAGVMQNPRHLVRRRGQEARLRCSPMKGHSHVYWYRQLPEEGLKFMVYLQKENIIDESGMPKERFSAEFPKEGPSILRIQQVVRGDSAAYFCASSPIEVSGQYFGPGTRLLVL.

The chain has TRBV5-6 and TRBJ2-7; D unresolved. The CDR3 runs to 15 residues. V was pared by 1 base and J by 7 bases, with 18 bases between. Germline V gene lookup returns CDR1 SGHDT and CDR2 YYEEEE. The CDR3 loop is CASSLYAADEREQYF. The DNA for the CDR3 is TGTGCCAGCAGCTTGTATGCCGCGGACGAAAGGGAGCAGTACTTC. The complete variable domain, with remaining parts taken from reference TRBV5-6 and TRBJ2-7, reads DAGVTQSPTHLIKTRGQQVTLRCSPKSGHDTVSWYQQALGQGPQFIFQYYEEEERQRGNFPDRFSGHQFPNYSSELNVNALLLGDSALYLCASSLYAADEREQYFGPGTRLTVT.

V usage is TRBV27 and J usage is TRBJ2-2; the D gene is possibly TRBD2 (6 bases). Germline V gives CDR1 MNHEY, CDR2 SMNVEV (reference sequence). The CDR3 sequence is 14 residues long. V was clipped by 3 bases and J by 7 bases, with 12 bases between them. The CDR3 DNA follows: TGTGCCAGCAGTTTCGGGGGTTTAGTCGGGGAGCTGTTTTTT. Protein: CASSFGGLVGELFF.

CDR3 in DNA: TGTGCCAGCAGTGAAGGAGGGGTAAGGACTGAAGCTTTCTTT. It translates to CASSEGGVRTEAFF. The chain couples TRBV6-1 to TRBJ1-1; D is perhaps TRBD1 (5 bases). CDR1 and CDR2 (germline): MNHNS, SASEGT. The ends were cut back, 1 base at V and 5 bases at J, with 11 bases in the middle. This CDR3 region has 14 residues.

The chain carries TRBV7-6 and TRBJ2-7; 10 bases fit TRBD1. This CDR3 contains 15 residues. The J segment lost 1 base and the V segment lost 3 bases, leaving 3 bases of the junction unmatched. Germline values: CDR1 SGHVS, CDR2 FNYEAQ. In DNA, the CDR3 is TGTGCCAGCAGCTTCGGGACAGGGGCGTCCTACGAGCAGTACTTC. Its protein product is CASSFGTGASYEQYF.

The chain links TRBV6-1 to TRBJ1-4; 11 bases agree with TRBD1. With V trimmed by 2 bases and J by 8 bases, 4 bases remained unmatched. CDR1 and CDR2 (germline): MNHNS, SASEGT. This CDR3 has 15 amino acids. CDR3 nucleotides: TGTGCCAGCAGTGAACCTGGGACAGGGGGAGAAAAACTGTTTTTT. Translation: CASSEPGTGGEKLFF.

The chain employs TRBV5-1 and TRBJ2-2, with no clear D. The CDR3 is 11 residues long. CDR1 is SGHRS, CDR2 YFSETQ, per germline. The V end was cut by 0 bases, the J end by 6 bases, with 0 bases between. The CDR3 DNA sequence: TGCGCCAGCAGCTTGGCCGGGGAGCTGTTTTTT. This gives the protein CASSLAGELFF. Filled out from reference TRBV5-1 and TRBJ2-2, the complete variable domain reads KAGVTQTPRYLIKTRGQQVTLSCSPISGHRSVSWYQQTPGQGLQFLFEYFSETQRNKGNFPGRFSGRQFSNSRSEMNVSTLELGDSALYLCASSLAGELFFGEGSRLTVL.

The gene calls are TRBV30 and TRBJ2-1; 8 nucleotides match TRBD2. The CDR3 is 14 residues long. The germline CDR1 and CDR2 sequences are GTSNPN and SVGIG (reference sequence). J was trimmed by 4 bases and V by 2 bases; bases with no gene match: 4. The CDR3 here is CAWSRSGAYNEQFF. The DNA for the CDR3 is TGTGCCTGGAGTCGTAGCGGGGCTTACAATGAGCAGTTCTTC.

The chain carries TRBV5-1 and TRBJ1-2; D gene uncertain. The germline V and J ends were trimmed by 4 bases and 8 bases, with 18 bases remaining between them. The CDR3 length is 14 residues. Germline lookup yields CDR1 SGHRS and CDR2 YFSETQ. CDR3 amino acids: CASSRTREIGGYTF. For the CDR3, the DNA is TGCGCCAGCAGCCGGACTCGTGAGATAGGGGGCTACACCTTC.